The 23 T cell receptor beta chains reported below all come from one sample, sequenced in a study of T cell responses to AZD1222 COVID-19 vaccine. Only in-frame clones appear in the TCRdb table, and some are missing; sequencing was by immunoSEQ multiplex PCR. Of roughly 180,000 clones listed, more than 85% were seen once; the top ten hold 1.5% to 2%. Here the sequenced sample was peripheral blood, taken 28 days after the second AZD1222 dose. These receptors all stem from an adult who received the AZD1222 COVID-19 vaccine.

The V and J genes are TRBV25-1 and TRBJ1-6; TRBD1 agrees at 7 bases. CDR1 and CDR2 from the germline V gene are MGHDK and SYGVNS. This CDR3 is 14 amino acids long. V lost 5 bases and J lost 7; bases outside the gene matches: 5. The CDR3 nucleotides are TGTGCCAGCAGTTTTCGGGACAGAAATTCACCCCTCCACTTT. Translated: CASSFRDRNSPLHF. Full variable domain (rest looked up from reference TRBV25-1 and TRBJ1-6): EADIYQTPRYLVIGTGKKITLECSQTMGHDKMYWYQQDPGMELHLIHYSYGVNSTEKGDLSSESTVSRIRTEHFPLTLESARPSHTSQYLCASSFRDRNSPLHFGNGTRLTVT.

The table lists this clone with a few counts. The chain recombines TRBV27 with TRBJ1-2; a weak D match, TRBD1 (6 bases). Germline CDR1 MNHEY, CDR2 SMNVEV (reference sequence). The CDR3 totals 13 residues. Trimming shortened V by 2 bases and J by 5 bases, and 9 bases separated the two germline ends. CDR3 sequence (DNA): TGTGCCAGCAGTTTAAGGCAGGGGTATGGCTACACCTTC. It translates to CASSLRQGYGYTF.

V usage is TRBV10-3 and J usage is TRBJ2-7; D gene uncertain. The germline V and J ends were trimmed by 7 bases and 3 bases, with 4 bases remaining between them. Germline loops: CDR1 ENHRY, CDR2 SYGVKD. The CDR3 has 10 amino acids. As DNA, the CDR3 is TGTGCCATCATCAACTACGAGCAGTACTTC. Its translation: CAIINYEQYF.

The rearrangement joins TRBV2 to TRBJ1-2, with a weak D call TRBD1 (6 bases). CDR3 length equals 15 residues. Germline V CDR1 and CDR2: SNHLY, FYNNEI. V shed 6 bases and J shed 2 bases, with 16 bases lying between them. The CDR3: CASREPGGGNYGYTF. The CDR3, as DNA: TGTGCCAGCAGGGAACCCGGGGGCGGCAACTATGGCTACACCTTC.

The J gene is TRBJ2-2, the V gene TRBV18; unclear D gene. This CDR3 region has 15 residues. Germline CDR1 reads KGHSH; CDR2 reads LQKENI. Trimming stripped 5 bases from V and 5 bases from J, with 15 bases between. The CDR3 DNA follows: TGTGCCAGCTCAACTAAAATGTGGGGTACCGGGGAGCTGTTTTTT. Protein product: CASSTKMWGTGELFF.

The chain is built from TRBV13 and TRBJ2-3; TRBD2 matches 9 bases. The CDR3 is 15 amino acids. J lost 1 base, V lost 5 bases, and 4 bases had no gene match. Germline CDR1 is PRHDT and CDR2 is FYEKMQ (reference sequence). As DNA, the CDR3 is TGTGCCAGCAGCCATAGCGGGAGTGGCACAGATACGCAGTATTTT. Encoded protein: CASSHSGSGTDTQYF.

CDR3 residues: CASSISENTEAFF. The CDR3 region has the DNA TGTGCCAGTAGTATATCGGAGAACACTGAAGCTTTCTTT. The chain carries TRBV19 and TRBJ1-1; no definite D call. V gave up 2 bases and J gave up 1 base, with 5 bases separating them. This CDR3 is built from 13 residues. Germline V gene lookup returns CDR1 LNHDA and CDR2 SQIVND (reference sequence).

This chain connects TRBV12-5 to TRBJ2-7, with TRBD1 identical over 7 bases. J was trimmed by 1 base and V by 4 bases; bases with no gene match: 4. From germline, CDR1 is LGHNT and CDR2 FRNRAP. This CDR3 is built from 14 residues. The CDR3: CASGSWTGSYEQYF. CDR3 DNA sequence: TGTGCTAGTGGTTCCTGGACAGGTTCCTACGAGCAGTACTTC.

The chain recombines TRBV4-2 with TRBJ2-7; tentatively, D is TRBD1 or TRBD2 (6 bases each). Germline V gene sequence: CDR1 LGHNA, CDR2 YNFKEQ. The CDR3 is 14 amino acids. With 4 bases removed from V and 2 bases from J, the gap between germline ends came to 12 bases. The CDR3: CASSPNRGPYEQYF. For the CDR3, the DNA is TGTGCCAGCAGCCCTAACCGGGGGCCCTACGAGCAGTACTTC.

This rearrangement joins TRBV20-1 to TRBJ1-4; TRBD1 might be the D (5 bases). Germline CDR1 is DFQATT and CDR2 is SNEGSKA (reference sequence). The CDR3 is made up of 11 amino acids. V shed 3 bases and J shed 10 bases, with 9 bases lying between them. In DNA form, the CDR3 reads TGCAGTGCTAGCTCCGGGACAAAACTGTTTTTT. It encodes CSASSGTKLFF.

This chain joins TRBV12-5 and TRBJ1-3, with D perhaps matching TRBD1 (5 bases). With 6 bases removed from V and 3 bases from J, the gap between germline ends came to 18 bases. The length of the CDR3 is 16 residues. The V gene's germline CDR1 is LGHNT and CDR2 FRNRAP. CDR3 protein: CASGMRAGVGGNTIYF. The DNA for the CDR3 is TGTGCTAGTGGGATGCGCGCGGGGGTCGGTGGAAACACCATATATTTT.

The chain uses TRBV7-6 and TRBJ2-7, with D perhaps TRBD1 or TRBD2 (5 bases each). Germline values: CDR1 SGHVS, CDR2 FNYEAQ. Trimming removed 5 bases at V and 3 bases at J, with 11 bases between. CDR3 length: 13 amino acids. The CDR3 DNA reads TGTGCCAGCAGCCCACTAGGGGACTACGAGCAGTACTTC. Protein: CASSPLGDYEQYF.

The rearrangement links TRBV19 to TRBJ2-7; no clear D. Trimming shortened V by 4 bases and J by 0 bases, and 16 bases separated the two germline ends. The CDR3 is 16 amino acids. CDR1 is LNHDA and CDR2 is SQIVND in the germline V gene (reference sequence). The CDR3 region has the DNA TGTGCCAGTAGTACACAAGGACGGAAAAGCTCCTACGAGCAGTACTTC. Translation gives CASSTQGRKSSYEQYF. The entire variable domain, with the rest obtained from reference TRBV19 and TRBJ2-7, is as follows: DGGITQSPKYLFRKEGQNVTLSCEQNLNHDAMYWYRQDPGQGLRLIYYSQIVNDFQKGDIAEGYSVSREKKESFPLTVTSAQKNPTAFYLCASSTQGRKSSYEQYFGPGTRLTVT.

This chain links TRBV7-2 with TRBJ2-1; 9 bases agree with TRBD1. V was pared by 7 bases and J by 2 bases, with 6 bases of the junction left unmatched. Looked up from germline, CDR1 is SGHTA and CDR2 is FQGNSA. This CDR3 contains 15 residues. CDR3 DNA: TGTGCCAGCACCTTGGACAGGGGACCCTACAATGAGCAGTTCTTC. Residues: CASTLDRGPYNEQFF.

J is TRBJ1-2 and V is TRBV19; no firm D call. The germline V and J ends were trimmed by 3 bases and 8 bases, with 7 bases remaining between them. The CDR3 is made up of 11 amino acids. Germline V gene sequence: CDR1 LNHDA, CDR2 SQIVND (reference sequence). The CDR3 DNA is TGTGCCAGTAGTATTGGTCCCGGCTACACCTTC. Its protein product is CASSIGPGYTF.

V usage is TRBV3-1 (or the pseudogene TRBV3-2) and J usage is TRBJ1-6; 8 bases are a match to TRBD1. The CDR3 has 18 residues. V was pared by 6 bases and J by 7 bases, with 17 bases of the junction left unmatched. The germline V gene encodes CDR1 LGHDT and CDR2 YNNKEL (reference sequence). The DNA of the CDR3 is TGTGCCAGCAGTACCACACCCAACCGGGACAGGTTAAATTCACCCCTCCACTTT. Translation: CASSTTPNRDRLNSPLHF.

The CDR3 here is CASSPGGIPSGAFF. CDR3 bases: TGTGCCAGTTCCCCCGGGGGTATCCCTTCGGGAGCTTTCTTT. The chain recombines TRBV19 with TRBJ1-1, with D perhaps TRBD1 (5 bases). CDR1 and CDR2 (germline): LNHDA, SQIVND (reference sequence). V lost 8 bases, J lost 10 bases, and 23 bases lay in between. The CDR3 runs to 14 residues.

The chain links TRBV4-1 to TRBJ2-2; 13 bases line up with TRBD2. V shed 4 bases, J shed 5 bases, and the junction held 7 bases outside the gene matches. The CDR3 runs 17 residues. Germline V lookup: CDR1 MGHRA, CDR2 YSYEKL. CDR3 amino acids: CASSPGLAGVRTGELFF. CDR3 coding DNA: TGCGCCAGCAGCCCAGGACTAGCGGGAGTTAGAACCGGGGAGCTGTTTTTT.

To note about this clone: Other DNA sequences in the sample encode the same CDR3. The chain couples TRBV5-1 to TRBJ2-2, with 10 bases fitting TRBD2. Germline V gene lookup returns CDR1 SGHRS and CDR2 YFSETQ. V shed 2 bases and J 6 bases; nucleotides not matched to a gene: 1. CDR3 size: 14 residues. The CDR3 spells CASSLAGGPGELFF. CDR3 sequence (DNA): TGCGCCAGCAGCTTAGCGGGGGGGCCCGGGGAGCTGTTTTTT.

The sample holds one count of this clone. This chain uses TRBV30 with TRBJ1-1; tentatively, D is TRBD1 (5 bases). Germline CDR1 reads GTSNPN; CDR2 reads SVGIG (reference sequence). V shed 8 bases and J shed 5 bases, with 18 bases lying between them. This CDR3 has 13 amino acids. The DNA of the CDR3 is TGTGCCGCGGGAGGTAGGGGCCGAACTGAAGCTTTCTTT. Residues: CAAGGRGRTEAFF.

This clone has only one observation. The chain carries TRBV20-1 and TRBJ2-1, with TRBD2 matching over 12 bases. Germline V lookup: CDR1 DFQATT, CDR2 SNEGSKA (reference sequence). Trimming at V came to 3 bases and at J to 7 bases, leaving 4 bases not matched to a gene. This CDR3 region has 14 residues. The CDR3 is CSASGGTSGNEQFF. As DNA, the CDR3 is TGCAGTGCTAGTGGCGGGACTAGCGGGAATGAGCAGTTCTTC.

This rearrangement joins TRBV5-1 to TRBJ2-5; TRBD1 agrees at 8 bases. CDR3 length: 16 amino acids. With 0 bases clipped from V and 2 bases from J, the junction kept 6 bases outside the gene matches. Germline CDR1 is SGHRS and CDR2 is YFSETQ. Here the CDR3 DNA reads TGCGCCAGCAGCTTGGTCCCAGGGGGCCGACAAGAGACCCAGTACTTC. This encodes CASSLVPGGRQETQYF.

This rearrangement joins TRBV27 to TRBJ1-2, with a weak D call TRBD1 (5 bases). CDR3 size: 15 residues. V shed 2 bases and J shed 7 bases, with 17 bases lying between them. Germline V gene lookup returns CDR1 MNHEY and CDR2 SMNVEV (reference sequence). The CDR3 DNA reads TGTGCCAGCAGTTTAAGGGCAGGGAGGCTTGGTGGCTACACCTTC. It specifies CASSLRAGRLGGYTF.